One sample yielded the 18 T cell receptor beta chains listed below, sequenced in a study of response to subunit inactivated influenza vaccine. TCRdb independently ran MiXCR on the RT-PCR reads; one entry per CDR3 protein. Of roughly 760,000 distinct CDR3 sequences in the sample, 21% were seen once. The starting material was PBMCs from blood, obtained about 5 days after vaccination. All receptors derive from a man in his forties or fifties who received an inactivated influenza vaccine.

This clonotype came up many times. The V gene is TRBV7-9, the J gene TRBJ2-7; D uncertain. Trimming left V 5 bases short and J 0 bases short, with 11 bases between. This CDR3 contains 14 residues. Germline V gives CDR1 SEHNR, CDR2 FQNEAQ (reference sequence). The CDR3 loop is CASSGPGLSYEQYF. The CDR3 DNA sequence: TGTGCCAGCAGCGGACCGGGCCTCTCCTACGAGCAGTACTTC.

The V and J genes are TRBV20-1 and TRBJ2-5, with TRBD2 matching 7 bases. Germline V lookup: CDR1 DFQATT, CDR2 SNEGSKA (reference sequence). V was pared by 5 bases and J by 3 bases, with 6 bases of the junction left unmatched. The CDR3 extends over 13 amino acids. Written as DNA, the CDR3 is TGCAGTGCTGGAAGGGGAGGGGAAGAGACCCAGTACTTC. Translated, it gives CSAGRGGEETQYF.

The rearrangement joins TRBV4-2 to TRBJ1-6, with unresolved D. There are 14 residues in the CDR3. Germline assignment: CDR1 LGHNA and CDR2 YNFKEQ. Trimming took off 0 bases at V and 7 bases at J, with 7 bases between the two ends. CDR3 in amino acids: CASSQDGANSPLHF. CDR3 DNA: TGTGCCAGCAGCCAAGATGGAGCGAATTCACCCCTCCACTTT.

This chain links TRBV2 with TRBJ2-5, with 13 positions matching TRBD2. This CDR3 spans 14 amino acids. Germline V gives CDR1 SNHLY, CDR2 FYNNEI. J lost 8 bases, V lost 6 bases, and 6 bases had no gene match. The CDR3 sequence is CASRGGLAGTTQYF. For the CDR3, the DNA is TGTGCCAGCAGGGGGGGACTAGCGGGGACTACCCAGTACTTC. The variable domain in full, with the rest retrieved from reference TRBV2 and TRBJ2-5, is EPEVTQTPSHQVTQMGQEVILRCVPISNHLYFYWYRQILGQKVEFLVSFYNNEISEKSEIFDDQFSVERPDGSNFTLKIRSTKLEDSAMYFCASRGGLAGTTQYFGPGTRLLVL.

This clonotype was seen more than once but under ten times. This chain links TRBV5-5 with TRBJ2-1, with no clear D. This CDR3 comprises 16 residues. Germline values: CDR1 SGHKS, CDR2 YYEKEE (reference sequence). V lost 0 bases and J lost 2, with 12 bases in between. CDR3 in DNA: TGTGCCAGCAGCTTGGAAGAGACATTTCCCTACAATGAGCAGTTCTTC. Amino acid sequence: CASSLEETFPYNEQFF. Variable domain in full (rest from reference TRBV5-5 and TRBJ2-1): DAGVTQSPTHLIKTRGQQVTLRCSPISGHKSVSWYQQVLGQGPQFIFQYYEKEERGRGNFPDRFSARQFPNYSSELNVNALLLGDSALYLCASSLEETFPYNEQFFGPGTRLTVL.

This clonotype was counted at least ten times. This chain uses TRBV12-3 or TRBV12-4 with TRBJ2-5; 12 nucleotides line up with TRBD2. V gave up 6 bases and J gave up 4 bases; unmatched junction bases: 6. The CDR3 is made up of 15 amino acids. CDR3 in DNA: TGTGCCAGCAGCCCACCGGGACTAGCGGGAGAGACCCAGTACTTC. Translating gives CASSPPGLAGETQYF.

The chain links TRBV5-1 to TRBJ2-5; 10 nucleotides line up with TRBD1. The V gene's germline CDR1 is SGHRS and CDR2 YFSETQ. Trimming cost V 4 bases and J 6 bases; bases outside gene matches: 12. This CDR3 has 16 residues. The CDR3, as DNA: TGCGCCAGCAGCCCCCGACAGGGGGCGAGAATAAAGACCCAGTACTTC. It is translated as CASSPRQGARIKTQYF.

The chain couples TRBV20-1 to TRBJ2-7, with 10 bases lining up with TRBD2. In germline, CDR1 is DFQATT, CDR2 SNEGSKA (reference sequence). The CDR3 totals 15 residues. J gave up 3 bases and V 5 bases, and 10 bases lay outside the gene matches. The CDR3 coding sequence is TGCAGTGCTGAGGCAGTGGGACTAGCGAGCTACGAGCAGTACTTC. Protein product: CSAEAVGLASYEQYF.

This clonotype has only a few counts. V and J are TRBV11-1 and TRBJ2-7, with D unclear. Germline CDR1 reads SGHAT; CDR2 reads FQDESV (reference sequence). V was trimmed by 4 bases and J by 4 bases, leaving 20 bases between them. The CDR3 length is 16 residues. The CDR3 nucleotides are TGTGCCAGCAGCTCACAAGACGCACGAACTATTTACGAGCAGTACTTC. Its protein product is CASSSQDARTIYEQYF.

This clonotype occurred a few times. The V call is TRBV4-3, the J call TRBJ2-3; no clear D gene. Germline lookup yields CDR1 LGHNA and CDR2 YSLEER. The length of the CDR3 is 15 residues. V shed 0 bases and J shed 0 bases, with 7 bases lying between them. The CDR3 protein is CASSQDPASTDTQYF. For the CDR3, the DNA is TGCGCCAGCAGCCAAGATCCAGCCAGCACAGATACGCAGTATTTT.

This clonotype was recorded a few times. The CDR3 coding sequence is TGTGCCAGCAGCTCTGTGGGGGACCCTCCCTACGAGCAGTACTTC. Residues: CASSSVGDPPYEQYF. The J gene is TRBJ2-7, the V gene TRBV28; D is tentatively TRBD1 or TRBD2 (5 bases each). Trimming removed 6 bases at V and 2 bases at J, with 17 bases between. The CDR3 runs to 15 residues. Germline values: CDR1 MDHEN, CDR2 SYDVKM.

This clonotype was detected only a few times. The chain combines TRBV6-2 or TRBV6-3 with TRBJ1-5; D is uncertain. From germline, CDR1 is MNHEY and CDR2 SVGEGT. The germline V and J ends were trimmed by 6 bases and 0 bases, with 9 bases remaining between them. The CDR3 sequence is 14 residues long. The CDR3 DNA reads TGTGCCAGCAGCGAGGAGGGTAGCAATCAGCCCCAGCATTTT. Protein: CASSEEGSNQPQHF.

V usage is TRBV12-3 or TRBV12-4 and J usage is TRBJ1-1, with a tentative D call TRBD1 (5 bases). CDR3 length: 15 amino acids. With 4 bases removed from V and 3 bases from J, the gap between germline ends came to 15 bases. The CDR3 loop reads CASSSSRGGYTEAFF. The CDR3 DNA reads TGTGCCAGCAGTTCCTCGCGGGGGGGATACACTGAAGCTTTCTTT.

This clonotype occurred many times. This chain connects TRBV5-1 to TRBJ1-2, with D uncertain. CDR1 is SGHRS, CDR2 YFSETQ, per germline. Trimming pared 5 bases from V and 0 bases from J, leaving 8 bases between. CDR3 size: 13 residues. The CDR3 reads CASRGQANYGYTF. CDR3 sequence (DNA): TGCGCCAGCAGGGGCCAAGCTAACTATGGCTACACCTTC.

CDR3 DNA: TGCAGTGCTAGGTTCGCCAACTCTGGGACAGGGAATGGCTACACCTTC. This codes for CSARFANSGTGNGYTF. The chain is built from TRBV20-1 and TRBJ1-2, with 9 bases identical to TRBD1. The junction had 14 bases not matched to a gene; V was cut back by 3 bases and J by 6 bases. The CDR3 is made up of 16 amino acids. CDR1 is DFQATT, CDR2 SNEGSKA, per germline (reference sequence).

This clonotype was seen only a few times. V and J are TRBV7-2 and TRBJ2-3; TRBD2 is a possible D gene (6 bases). CDR3 length: 14 amino acids. V dropped 1 base and J dropped 5 bases, with 10 bases sitting between them. Germline V lookup: CDR1 SGHTA, CDR2 FQGNSA. CDR3 sequence (DNA): TGTGCCAGCAGCTTAGTGGAGGGTGGAGATACGCAGTATTTT. Translating gives CASSLVEGGDTQYF.

V is TRBV7-8 and J is TRBJ2-5; the match to TRBD1 covers 7 bases. The CDR3 is 16 amino acids. The ends lost 4 bases at V and 4 bases at J; junction bases unmatched: 12. Per germline, CDR1 SGHVS and CDR2 FQNEAQ. The CDR3 here is CASSSDRARVGETQYF. The CDR3 nucleotides read TGTGCCAGCAGCTCCGACAGGGCGCGCGTGGGAGAGACCCAGTACTTC.

Points on this clonotype: The junction and the germline gene differ at one end; a read error may be behind it. The V and J genes are TRBV7-2 and TRBJ2-7; D is possibly TRBD2 (5 bases). Germline CDR1 SGHTA, CDR2 FQGNSA. CDR3 length equals 12 residues. As DNA, the CDR3 is TGTGCCAGCAGCTTAGATCGGCGGGTCCCGATCTTC. Protein sequence: CASSLDRRVPIF.